This is a list of T cell receptor beta chains from one sample in a study of blood T cell repertoires in COVID-19. Data came from immunoSEQ multiplex PCR; TCRdb stores just in-frame clones and leaves some out. Of around 100,000 clones listed, 90% are singletons. Sequencing was done on a sample of peripheral blood. These receptors originate from a man aged 50 or older with acute or convalescent COVID-19. CDR3s include the opening cysteine and the closing phenylalanine or tryptophan. A D gene is named only where the DNA matches it firmly. Expanded clones get a size class; other rows say once, few or many, or leave the size out.

D: .
size: .
V: TRBV19
J: TRBJ1-1
DNA: TGTGCCAGTAGTATAGATTGGGACACCAACACTGAAGCTTTCTTT
CDR3: CASSIDWDTNTEAFF

D: .
size: once
V: TRBV6-5
J: TRBJ1-2
DNA: TGTGCCAGCAATCCCAGGGCATCAGGGGGCTACACCTTC
CDR3: CASNPRASGGYTF

D: .
size: few
V: TRBV4-1
J: TRBJ1-2
DNA: TGCGCCAGCAGCCAAGAATTCAGAGGGGGGGTCTATGGCTACACCTTC
CDR3: CASSQEFRGGVYGYTF

D: .
size: few
V: TRBV12-3/TRBV12-4
J: TRBJ2-5
DNA: TGTGCCAGCAGCATCCAAGAGACCCAGTACTTC
CDR3: CASSIQETQYF

D: TRBD1
size: .
V: TRBV9
J: TRBJ1-1
DNA: TGTGCCAGCAACGTACCGGGACAGGGGGCGCAAAGGACTGAAGCTTTCTTT
CDR3: CASNVPGQGAQRTEAFF

D: TRBD2
size: .
V: TRBV24-1
J: TRBJ2-3
DNA: TGTGCCACCAGCAAGGGACTAGCGGGAGGAAATACGCAGTATTTT
CDR3: CATSKGLAGGNTQYF

D: .
size: .
V: TRBV19
J: TRBJ1-4
DNA: TGTGCCAGTAGTATCAACAGGATGAATGAAAAACTGTTTTTT
CDR3: CASSINRMNEKLFF

D: TRBD1
size: once
V: TRBV6-6
J: TRBJ2-1
DNA: TGTGCCAGCAGTTACTCGGGACAGGGCAATGAGCAGTTCTTC
CDR3: CASSYSGQGNEQFF

D: .
size: .
V: TRBV24-1
J: TRBJ2-1
DNA: TGTGCCACCAGTGGCCAGAATGATGAGCAGTTCTTC
CDR3: CATSGQNDEQFF

D: .
size: .
V: TRBV15
J: TRBJ1-5
DNA: TGTGCCACCAGCAGAGATCAGGGCCATCGCCAGCCCCAGCATTTT
CDR3: CATSRDQGHRQPQHF

D: .
size: .
V: TRBV18
J: TRBJ1-1
DNA: TGTGCCAGCTCACCAAGTGCGGGGACTTACACTGAAGCTTTCTTT
CDR3: CASSPSAGTYTEAFF

D: TRBD1
size: .
V: TRBV3-1/TRBV3-2
J: TRBJ1-1
DNA: TGTGCCAGCAGCCAATACGGCCGAGGACAGGGCGCTGAAGCTTTCTTT
CDR3: CASSQYGRGQGAEAFF

D: .
size: .
V: TRBV7-2
J: TRBJ1-3
DNA: TGTGCCAGCAGCCAAATACAGGGATCTGGAAACACCATATATTTT
CDR3: CASSQIQGSGNTIYF

D: .
size: .
V: TRBV6-5
J: TRBJ1-1
DNA: TGTGCCAGCAGCCGGCGGGAGGACACTGAAGCTTTCTTT
CDR3: CASSRREDTEAFF

D: TRBD1
size: .
V: TRBV18
J: TRBJ2-7
DNA: TGTGCCAGCCGCGGACAGGGAACTACCTACGAGCAGTACTTC
CDR3: CASRGQGTTYEQYF

D: .
size: .
V: TRBV24-1
J: TRBJ2-7
DNA: TGTGCCACCAGTGATTACGGGGGCGAGCAGTACTTC
CDR3: CATSDYGGEQYF

D: .
size: .
V: TRBV11-2
J: TRBJ2-5
DNA: TGTGCCAGCACGAGGGTGAGCTTGGGCCAAGAGACCCAGTACTTC
CDR3: CASTRVSLGQETQYF

D: .
size: .
V: TRBV27
J: TRBJ1-5
DNA: TGTGCCAGCAGTTCCCTTGCTTTTATGACAGGCAATCAGCCCCAGCATTTT
CDR3: CASSSLAFMTGNQPQHF

D: .
size: .
V: TRBV6-1
J: TRBJ2-7
DNA: TGTGCCAGCAGTGAAGGCGGCAAGCTATACGAGCAGTACTTC
CDR3: CASSEGGKLYEQYF

D: TRBD2
size: .
V: TRBV9
J: TRBJ2-2
DNA: TGTGCCAGCAGCGTAAAAGCGGGAGGAAACACCGGGGAGCTGTTTTTT
CDR3: CASSVKAGGNTGELFF

D: TRBD1
size: .
V: TRBV19
J: TRBJ1-5
DNA: TGTGCCAGTAGTATCGGACAGGAAAATCAGCCCCAGCATTTT
CDR3: CASSIGQENQPQHF

D: .
size: .
V: TRBV2
J: TRBJ2-1
DNA: TGTGCCAGCAGTGAAGCGCTTCGAGGGAGACGCTACAATGAGCAGTTCTTC
CDR3: CASSEALRGRRYNEQFF

D: TRBD1
size: once
V: TRBV24-1
J: TRBJ2-2
DNA: TGTGCCACCAGTGACCGAGACAGGGGTTTGTTCTGGGGGGAGCTGTTTTTT
CDR3: CATSDRDRGLFWGELFF

D: .
size: .
V: TRBV6-6
J: TRBJ1-1
DNA: TGTGCCAGCACCCATTCTCTAGACGTGTCAGCTTTCTTT
CDR3: CASTHSLDVSAFF

D: TRBD2
size: .
V: TRBV5-5
J: TRBJ2-7
DNA: TGTGCCAGCAGCTTGGAGATCGGGAGGGGGGCGGGCGAGCAGTACTTC
CDR3: CASSLEIGRGAGEQYF

D: TRBD2
size: .
V: TRBV7-6
J: TRBJ2-1
DNA: TGTGCCAGCAGCTTAGCGCCAAGGCGGGGGAGAGACAATGAGCAGTTCTTC
CDR3: CASSLAPRRGRDNEQFF

D: .
size: once
V: TRBV18
J: TRBJ1-6
DNA: TGTGCCAGCTCACCGGCGGGAAATTCACCCCTCCACTTT
CDR3: CASSPAGNSPLHF

D: TRBD2
size: .
V: TRBV3-1/TRBV3-2
J: TRBJ2-1
DNA: TGTGCCAGCAGCCACCCTTCCGCCCCGGGACTAGCGGTCAACAATGAGCAGTTCTTC
CDR3: CASSHPSAPGLAVNNEQFF